Sequencing of this T cell receptor beta chain was carried out in a study of control samples from healthy donors and cancer patients. Assay used: immunoSEQ multiplex PCR; TCRdb lists only in-frame clones, some missing. This table has 130,000 or so clones, 89% appearing once. This clone appeared a few times. J lost 1 base, V lost 1 base, and 7 bases had no gene match. The germline V gene encodes CDR1 LGHDT and CDR2 YNNKEL (reference sequence). The CDR3 consists of 18 residues. The chain employs TRBV3-1 (or the pseudogene TRBV3-2) and TRBJ1-5; 10 bases are a match to TRBD1. The sequence was collected from a man over 45 in good health. The sample comprised blood. In nucleotides, the CDR3 is TGTGCCAGCAGCCAAGTTCGGACAGGGGGAGTGAGCAATCAGCCCCAGCATTTT. Its translation: CASSQVRTGGVSNQPQHF.